Sequencing of this T cell receptor beta chain was carried out in a study of cytomegalovirus exposure and HLA in healthy donors. In the PCR, 60 Vbeta and 13 Jbeta primers were used. In the original processing: Later analysis identified some 80 million unique TCR beta chains, about 10 million shared. Only in-frame clones appear in the TCRdb table, and some are missing; sequencing was by immunoSEQ multiplex PCR. V and J calls plus clone size are reproduced from that table; the DNA served to infer D and trimming. Altogether around 70,000 clones are present, about 75% being singletons, with the ten largest covering around 12%. The sequenced sample consisted of PBMCs. The clonotype originates from a man aged 65 to 79 in good health and CMV-seronegative.

The CDR3 nucleotides are TGTGCCAGCAGCCCCCCCGGGACAGAGGCGCACGAGCAGTACTTC. Translated, it gives CASSPPGTEAHEQYF. The rearrangement uses TRBV5-4 and TRBJ2-7, with 7 bases matching TRBD1. CDR3 length equals 15 residues. The germline V gene encodes CDR1 SGHNT and CDR2 YYREEE (reference sequence). V shed 4 bases, J shed 5 bases, and the junction held 12 bases outside the gene matches.